The 6 T cell receptor beta chains presented below share a single source sample, sequenced in a study of spatial heterogeneity in lung cancer. Time point noted: blood at routine non-recurrence follow-up after resection. Unsorted tumor, nontumor lung tissue or cryopreserved PBMC supplied the whole RNA. Using its own MiXCR run on the 5' RACE reads, TCRdb lists one record per CDR3 protein. The sample contains roughly 120,000 distinct CDR3 sequences, over 9% of which appear only once. The material was PBMCs, obtained at follow-up. All receptors derive from a male donor with early-stage non-small cell lung cancer.

This clonotype was counted between two and nine times. The gene calls are TRBV28 and TRBJ1-5; perhaps TRBD1 as D (6 bases). Germline V lookup: CDR1 MDHEN, CDR2 SYDVKM. V was pared by 5 bases and J by 6 bases, with 14 bases between. The CDR3 length is 14 residues. Here the CDR3 DNA reads TGTGCCAGCAGTCCCTACAGGGTCGGTCAGCCCCAGCATTTT. This encodes CASSPYRVGQPQHF.

This clonotype was seen ten or more times. The CDR3 is CASSSPSRQGQGNTQYF. The CDR3, as DNA: TGTGCCAGCAGTTCCCCGTCTAGGCAGGGACAAGGAAATACGCAGTATTTT. The rearrangement joins TRBV6-5 to TRBJ2-3; TRBD1 is a possible D gene (6 bases). The CDR3 has 17 residues. V lost 4 bases and J 7 bases, leaving 24 bases between the germline ends. Germline V gene lookup returns CDR1 MNHEY and CDR2 SVGAGI.

V gene TRBV29-1 combines with J gene TRBJ1-2; D is ambiguous. The length of the CDR3 is 11 residues. The germline V and J ends were trimmed by 4 bases and 8 bases, with 11 bases remaining between them. Germline lookup yields CDR1 SQVTM and CDR2 ANQGSEA. The CDR3 spells CSVAVLIGYTF. CDR3 sequence (DNA): TGCAGCGTTGCAGTACTGATCGGCTACACCTTC. The variable domain in full, completed from reference TRBV29-1 and TRBJ1-2, reads SAVISQKPSRDICQRGTSLTIQCQVDSQVTMMFWYRQQPGQSLTLIATANQGSEATYESGFVIDKFPISRPNLTFSTLTVSNMSPEDSSIYLCSVAVLIGYTFGSGTRLTVV.

This clonotype was observed many times. The rearrangement links TRBV12-3 or TRBV12-4 to TRBJ1-1; maybe TRBD1 (5 bases). CDR3 length: 14 residues. Deletions cut 7 bases from V and 4 bases from J, with 16 bases between. Here the CDR3 DNA reads TGTGCCAGCACGACATTGGGGGGGGGCACTGAAGCTTTCTTT. Protein sequence: CASTTLGGGTEAFF.

V is TRBV5-1 and J is TRBJ1-2; D remains ambiguous. The CDR3 is 15 residues long. With 1 base removed from V and 0 bases from J, the gap between germline ends came to 10 bases. Germline values: CDR1 SGHRS, CDR2 YFSETQ. The CDR3 coding sequence is TGCGCCAGCAGCTTGACGCCCGGGGCTAACTATGGCTACACCTTC. Amino acid sequence: CASSLTPGANYGYTF.

The chain is built from TRBV5-5 and TRBJ2-7, with D possibly TRBD2 on 5 matching bases. CDR1 and CDR2 (germline): SGHKS, YYEKEE (reference sequence). Trimming cost V 6 bases and J 2 bases, with 21 bases left between them. The CDR3 runs to 16 residues. CDR3 amino acids: CASIGLGTFSPYEQYF. The DNA of the CDR3 is TGTGCCAGCATCGGACTCGGCACCTTTTCCCCCTACGAGCAGTACTTC.